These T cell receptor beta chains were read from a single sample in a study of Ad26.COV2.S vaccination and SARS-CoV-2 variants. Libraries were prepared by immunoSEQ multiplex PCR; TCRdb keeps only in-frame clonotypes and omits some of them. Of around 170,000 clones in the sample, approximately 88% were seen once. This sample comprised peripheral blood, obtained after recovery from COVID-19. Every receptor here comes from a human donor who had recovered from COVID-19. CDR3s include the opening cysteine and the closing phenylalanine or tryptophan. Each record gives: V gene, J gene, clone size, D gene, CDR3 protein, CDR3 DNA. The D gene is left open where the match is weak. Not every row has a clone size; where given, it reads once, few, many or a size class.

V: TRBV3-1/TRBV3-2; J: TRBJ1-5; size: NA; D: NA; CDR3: CASSPDPNQPQHF; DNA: TGTGCCAGCAGCCCGGACCCTAATCAGCCCCAGCATTTT
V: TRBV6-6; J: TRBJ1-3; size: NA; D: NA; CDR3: CASSTGGVSGNTIYF; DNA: TGTGCCAGCAGTACGGGGGGCGTCTCTGGAAACACCATATATTTT
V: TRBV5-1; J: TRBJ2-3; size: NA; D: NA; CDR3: CASRGGGTDTQYF; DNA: TGCGCCAGCAGGGGCGGAGGCACAGATACGCAGTATTTT
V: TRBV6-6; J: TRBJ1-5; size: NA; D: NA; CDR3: CASSYGAGGNQPQHF; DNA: TGTGCCAGCAGTTACGGGGCAGGGGGCAATCAGCCCCAGCATTTT
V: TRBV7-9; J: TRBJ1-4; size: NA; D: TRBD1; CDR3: CASSSGTENEKLFF; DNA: TGTGCCAGCAGCTCCGGGACAGAAAATGAAAAACTGTTTTTT
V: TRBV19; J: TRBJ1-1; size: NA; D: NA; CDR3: CASSLTGYTEAFF; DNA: TGTGCCAGTAGTTTGACGGGGTACACTGAAGCTTTCTTT
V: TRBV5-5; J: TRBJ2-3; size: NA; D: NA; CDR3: CASTPNMEGPDTQYF; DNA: TGTGCCAGCACCCCAAATATGGAGGGCCCAGATACGCAGTATTTT
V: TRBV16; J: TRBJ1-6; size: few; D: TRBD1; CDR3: CASSLGQGYNSPLHF; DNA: TGTGCCAGCAGCCTTGGACAGGGCTATAATTCACCCCTCCACTTT
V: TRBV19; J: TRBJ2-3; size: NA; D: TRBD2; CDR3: CASSILAGGHTDTQYF; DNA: TGTGCCAGTAGTATCTTGGCGGGAGGCCACACAGATACGCAGTATTTT
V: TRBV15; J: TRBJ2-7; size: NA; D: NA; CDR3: CATSRDLSGYEQYF; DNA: TGTGCCACCAGCAGAGATCTCTCAGGCTACGAGCAGTACTTC
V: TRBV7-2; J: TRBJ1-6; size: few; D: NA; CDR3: CASSLVLAAGDSPLHF; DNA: TGTGCCAGCAGCTTAGTTCTCGCGGCAGGGGATTCACCCCTCCACTTT
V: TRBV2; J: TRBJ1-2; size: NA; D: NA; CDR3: CASSDGERGGGYTF; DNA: TGTGCCAGCAGTGATGGGGAGAGGGGGGGTGGCTACACCTTC
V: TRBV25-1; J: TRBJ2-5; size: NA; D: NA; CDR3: CASSEPHQETQYF; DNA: TGTGCCAGCAGTGAACCTCACCAAGAGACCCAGTACTTC
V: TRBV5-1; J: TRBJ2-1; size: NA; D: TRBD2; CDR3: CAGSEGGGTYNEQFF; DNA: TGCGCCGGCTCCGAGGGCGGGGGAACCTACAATGAGCAGTTCTTC
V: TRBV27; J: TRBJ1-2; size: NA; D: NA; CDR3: CASSLDSLNYGYTF; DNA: TGTGCCAGCAGTTTAGACAGCCTTAACTATGGCTACACCTTC
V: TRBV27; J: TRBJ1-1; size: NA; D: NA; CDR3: CASSSWGTEAFF; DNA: TGTGCCAGCAGTTCCTGGGGGACTGAAGCTTTCTTT
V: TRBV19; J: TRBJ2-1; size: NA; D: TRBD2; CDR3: CVLAGGPSSYNEQFF; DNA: TGTGTCCTAGCGGGGGGGCCCAGCTCCTACAATGAGCAGTTCTTC
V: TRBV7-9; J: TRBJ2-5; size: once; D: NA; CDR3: CAHRDQETQYF; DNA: TGTGCCCACAGGGATCAAGAGACCCAGTACTTC
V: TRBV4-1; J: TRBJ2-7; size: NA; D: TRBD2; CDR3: CASSLLWTSGGSAYEQYF; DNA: TGCGCCAGCAGCCTCCTATGGACTAGCGGGGGTTCGGCCTACGAGCAGTACTTC
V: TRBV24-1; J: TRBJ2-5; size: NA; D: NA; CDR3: CATSVAGLKETQYF; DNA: TGTGCCACCAGTGTGGCAGGACTAAAAGAGACCCAGTACTTC
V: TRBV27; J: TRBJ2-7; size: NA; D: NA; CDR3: CASSPAGKSYEQYF; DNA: TGTGCCAGCAGTCCCGCTGGCAAATCCTACGAGCAGTACTTC
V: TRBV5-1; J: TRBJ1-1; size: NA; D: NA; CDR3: CASSLPGAMNTEAFF; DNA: TGCGCCAGCAGCCTCCCCGGGGCGATGAACACTGAAGCTTTCTTT
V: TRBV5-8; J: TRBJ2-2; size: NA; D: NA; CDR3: CASSLGQKNTGELFF; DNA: TGTGCCAGCAGCTTGGGGCAGAAGAACACCGGGGAGCTGTTTTTT
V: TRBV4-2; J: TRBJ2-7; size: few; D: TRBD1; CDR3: CASSGTGDRSYEQYF; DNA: TGTGCCAGCAGCGGAACCGGGGACAGATCCTACGAGCAGTACTTC
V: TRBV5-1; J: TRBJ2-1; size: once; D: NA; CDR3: CASSFLEESYNEQFF; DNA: TGCGCCAGCAGCTTTTTGGAGGAGTCCTACAATGAGCAGTTCTTC
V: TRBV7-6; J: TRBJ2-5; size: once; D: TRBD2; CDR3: CASSAELAGAQETQYF; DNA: TGTGCCAGCAGCGCCGAACTAGCGGGGGCCCAAGAGACCCAGTACTTC
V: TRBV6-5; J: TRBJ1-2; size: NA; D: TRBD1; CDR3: CASSYQGAAGYTF; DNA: TGTGCCAGCAGTTACCAGGGGGCGGCTGGCTACACCTTC
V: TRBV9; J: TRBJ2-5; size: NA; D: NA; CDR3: CASSAGSRETQYF; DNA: TGTGCCAGCAGCGCGGGGTCTAGGGAGACCCAGTACTTC
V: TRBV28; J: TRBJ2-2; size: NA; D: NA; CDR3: CASMSRTNTGELFF; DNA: TGTGCCAGCATGTCCAGAACGAACACCGGGGAGCTGTTTTTT
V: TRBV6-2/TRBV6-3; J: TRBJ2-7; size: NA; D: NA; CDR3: CASSYSVTYYEQYF; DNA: TGTGCCAGCAGTTACTCGGTGACTTATTACGAGCAGTACTTC
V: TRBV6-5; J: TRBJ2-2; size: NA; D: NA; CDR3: CASSSRASFPGELFF; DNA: TGTGCCAGCAGTTCCAGGGCTAGCTTCCCCGGGGAGCTGTTTTTT
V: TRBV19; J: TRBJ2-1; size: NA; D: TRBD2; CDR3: CASSVSGRADEQFF; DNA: TGTGCCAGTAGTGTTAGCGGGAGGGCCGATGAGCAGTTCTTC
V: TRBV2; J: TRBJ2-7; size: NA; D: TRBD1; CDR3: CASSAGGPYEQYF; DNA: TGTGCCAGCAGCGCAGGGGGTCCCTACGAGCAGTACTTC
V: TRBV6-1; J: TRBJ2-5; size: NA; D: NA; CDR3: CASSEASWGLGETQYF; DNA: TGTGCCAGCAGTGAAGCCTCCTGGGGGTTGGGGGAGACCCAGTACTTC
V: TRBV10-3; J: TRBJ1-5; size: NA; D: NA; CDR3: CAISESGSNQPQHF; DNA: TGTGCCATCAGTGAGTCAGGTAGCAATCAGCCCCAGCATTTT
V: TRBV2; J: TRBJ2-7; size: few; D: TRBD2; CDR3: CASRTGTSVNSYEQYF; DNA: TGTGCCAGCAGAACCGGGACTAGCGTAAACTCCTACGAGCAGTACTTC
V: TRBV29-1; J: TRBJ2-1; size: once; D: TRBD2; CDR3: CSLGREGDNEQFF; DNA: TGCAGCCTCGGTCGGGAGGGGGACAATGAGCAGTTCTTC
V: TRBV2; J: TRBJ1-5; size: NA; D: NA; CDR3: CASNREVGNQPQHF; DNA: TGTGCCAGCAACAGGGAGGTGGGCAATCAGCCCCAGCATTTT
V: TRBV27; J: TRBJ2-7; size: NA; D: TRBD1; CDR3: CASSLVKGTGGPPYEQYF; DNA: TGTGCCAGCAGTTTAGTAAAGGGGACAGGGGGCCCCCCGTACGAGCAGTACTTC
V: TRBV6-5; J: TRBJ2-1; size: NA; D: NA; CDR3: CASLALHNEQFF; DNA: TGTGCCAGCCTGGCACTGCACAATGAGCAGTTCTTC
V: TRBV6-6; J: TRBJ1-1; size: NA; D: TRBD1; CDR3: CASSSQGLGTEAFF; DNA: TGTGCCAGCAGTTCACAGGGGTTGGGGACTGAAGCTTTCTTT
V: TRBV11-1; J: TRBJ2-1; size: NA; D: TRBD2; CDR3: CASSFGLAGDNEQFF; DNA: TGTGCCAGCAGCTTCGGACTAGCGGGAGACAATGAGCAGTTCTTC
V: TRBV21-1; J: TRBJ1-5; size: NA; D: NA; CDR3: CASSTGDRGMDQPQHF; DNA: TGTGCCAGCAGCACAGGGGACAGGGGGATGGATCAGCCCCAGCATTTT
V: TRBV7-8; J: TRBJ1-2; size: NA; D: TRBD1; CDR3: CASSLGTGNGYTF; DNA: TGTGCCAGCAGCTTAGGGACAGGGAATGGCTACACCTTC
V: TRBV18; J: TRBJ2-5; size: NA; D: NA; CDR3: CASSPPGKTQYF; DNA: TGTGCCAGCTCACCACCGGGGAAGACCCAGTACTTC
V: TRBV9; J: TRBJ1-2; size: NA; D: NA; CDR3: CASSGQDGYTF; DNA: TGTGCCAGCAGCGGCCAGGATGGCTACACCTTC
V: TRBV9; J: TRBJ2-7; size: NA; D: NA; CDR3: CASSVGEGGALEQYF; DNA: TGTGCCAGCAGCGTAGGGGAGGGGGGGGCCCTCGAGCAGTACTTC
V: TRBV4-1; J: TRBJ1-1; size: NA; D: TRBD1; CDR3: CASSQPGQLNTEAFF; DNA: TGCGCCAGCAGCCAACCGGGACAGCTGAACACTGAAGCTTTCTTT
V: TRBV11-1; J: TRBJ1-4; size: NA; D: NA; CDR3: CASSFRDRGEKLFF; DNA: TGTGCCAGCAGCTTCCGGGACCGAGGGGAAAAACTGTTTTTT
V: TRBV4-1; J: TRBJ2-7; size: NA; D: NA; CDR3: CASSQGTPYEQYF; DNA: TGCGCCAGCAGCCAAGGGACCCCCTACGAGCAGTACTTC
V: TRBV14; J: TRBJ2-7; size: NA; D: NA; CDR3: CASSQARGRTEQYF; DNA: TGTGCCAGCAGCCAAGCCCGGGGGAGGACGGAGCAGTACTTC
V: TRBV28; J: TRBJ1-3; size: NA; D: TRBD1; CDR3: CASSREGQGISGNTIYF; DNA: TGTGCCAGCAGCCGAGAGGGACAGGGGATCTCTGGAAACACCATATATTTT
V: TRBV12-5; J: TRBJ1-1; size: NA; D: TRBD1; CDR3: CASGFTGAPGDTEAFF; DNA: TGTGCTAGTGGTTTCACAGGGGCCCCCGGGGACACTGAAGCTTTCTTT
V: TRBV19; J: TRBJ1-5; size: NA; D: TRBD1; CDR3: CASSILGQGNQPQHF; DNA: TGTGCCAGTAGTATCTTGGGACAGGGCAATCAGCCCCAGCATTTT
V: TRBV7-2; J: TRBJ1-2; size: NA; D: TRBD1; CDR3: CASSFRTGTNYGYTF; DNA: TGTGCCAGCAGCTTTAGGACAGGGACAAACTATGGCTACACCTTC
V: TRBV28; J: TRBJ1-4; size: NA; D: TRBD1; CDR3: CASRVQGPEKLFF; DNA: TGTGCCAGCAGGGTACAGGGGCCGGAAAAACTGTTTTTT
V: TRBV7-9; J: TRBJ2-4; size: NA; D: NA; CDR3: CASSFREAKNIQYF; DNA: TGTGCCAGCAGCTTTCGGGAGGCCAAAAACATTCAGTACTTC
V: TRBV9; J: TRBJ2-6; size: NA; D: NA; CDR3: CASSVGPTGANVLTF; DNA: TGTGCCAGCAGCGTAGGGCCCACTGGGGCCAACGTCCTGACTTTC